These 22 T cell receptor beta chains were sequenced from one sample in a study of beta chain features in type 1 diabetes. Expressed TCRB transcripts were sequenced because the isolated RNA had all been reverse transcribed beforehand. Assay used: immunoSEQ multiplex PCR; TCRdb lists only in-frame clones, some missing. Among approximately 160,000 clones listed, approximately 8.4% were seen once. Sequencing was done on a sample of central memory CD4+ T cells from blood. The receptor set was obtained from a woman aged 18-30 years in good health.

There are a few counts of this clone. This chain connects TRBV11-3 to TRBJ2-5; 8 bases line up with TRBD2. This CDR3 is built from 15 residues. The germline CDR1 and CDR2 sequences are SGHNT and YENEEA. Unmatched junction bases numbered 10, after V lost 3 bases and J lost 7 bases. The CDR3: CASSLVAGRPGTQYF. CDR3 bases: TGTGCCAGCAGCTTGGTAGCGGGGCGCCCAGGGACCCAGTACTTC.

The V gene is TRBV18, the J gene TRBJ1-1; TRBD1 aligns across 10 bases. Germline trimming cut 4 bases from V and 1 base from J; bases unmatched to any gene: 3. The germline V gene has CDR1 KGHSH and CDR2 LQKENI. CDR3 length: 15 amino acids. Written as DNA, the CDR3 is TGTGCCAGCTCACTCAGGACAGGGGGGAACACTGAAGCTTTCTTT. This translates into CASSLRTGGNTEAFF.

J is TRBJ2-7 and V is TRBV6-5; a possible D gene is TRBD2 (5 bases). V lost 6 bases and J 4 bases, leaving 10 bases between the germline ends. Germline V CDR1 and CDR2: MNHEY, SVGAGI. The CDR3 has 12 residues. The CDR3 nucleotides read TGTGCCAGCAGCGAGAGCGGATACGAGCAGTACTTC. It codes for CASSESGYEQYF.

There are many counts of this clone. The chain links TRBV7-9 to TRBJ2-7; possibly TRBD2 for D (5 bases). CDR1 is SEHNR and CDR2 is FQNEAQ in the germline V gene (reference sequence). The CDR3 extends over 12 amino acids. V dropped 5 bases and J dropped 3 bases, with 8 bases sitting between them. The CDR3 nucleotides are TGTGCCAGCAGCCGTGGACTCTACGAGCAGTACTTC. Residues: CASSRGLYEQYF.

This clone was picked up a small number of times. J is TRBJ2-1 and V is TRBV5-4; the match to TRBD1 covers 8 bases. This CDR3 has 13 amino acids. CDR1 is SGHNT, CDR2 YYREEE, per germline (reference sequence). Losses at the gene ends were 3 bases for V and 8 bases for J; bases not matched to a gene: 4. CDR3 sequence (DNA): TGTGCCAGCAGCTGGGACAGGAATTATGAGCAGTTCTTC. It is translated as CASSWDRNYEQFF.

V usage is TRBV5-4 and J usage is TRBJ2-5; 7 positions agree with TRBD2. CDR1 SGHNT and CDR2 YYREEE come from the germline V gene (reference sequence). The CDR3 totals 15 residues. The ends lost 4 bases at V and 2 bases at J; junction bases unmatched: 8. The CDR3 DNA reads as TGTGCCAGCAGCCCCTCGAGCGGGGTACAAGAGACCCAGTACTTC. Translating it yields CASSPSSGVQETQYF.

This clone was seen a handful of times. The chain is built from TRBV11-2 and TRBJ1-2; the D gene is possibly TRBD1 (6 bases). The V gene's germline CDR1 is SGHAT and CDR2 FQNNGV. The CDR3 has 16 amino acids. V was clipped by 5 bases and J by 4 bases, with 20 bases between them. CDR3 amino acids: CASSLGYRAGTYGYTF. As DNA, the CDR3 is TGTGCCAGCAGCCTAGGGTACAGGGCCGGTACCTATGGCTACACCTTC.

In its sample, this clone was seen a few times. The chain couples TRBV18 to TRBJ1-2; D perhaps matches TRBD1 (6 bases). The ends were cut back, 6 bases at V and 8 bases at J, with 19 bases in the middle. This CDR3 contains 14 residues. Per germline, CDR1 KGHSH and CDR2 LQKENI. DNA of the CDR3: TGTGCCAGCTCCCAAGATCGGACAGCGGACGGCTACACCTTC. It translates to CASSQDRTADGYTF.

The gene calls are TRBV19 and TRBJ1-1; D not resolved. Germline lookup yields CDR1 LNHDA and CDR2 SQIVND (reference sequence). The V and J ends lost 4 bases and 11 bases respectively, with 11 bases between them. This CDR3 has 11 residues. Here the CDR3 reads CASSKTGNAFF. As DNA, the CDR3 is TGTGCCAGTAGTAAAACCGGGAACGCTTTCTTT.

This clone was seen a few times. This chain joins TRBV2 and TRBJ1-5; 8 nucleotides align to TRBD1. In germline, CDR1 is SNHLY, CDR2 FYNNEI. The CDR3 spans 14 residues. V shed 5 bases and J 9 bases; nucleotides not matched to a gene: 9. This CDR3 is CASSPDRGGGPQHF. CDR3 DNA sequence: TGTGCCAGCAGTCCTGACAGGGGTGGTGGGCCCCAGCATTTT. The whole variable domain, remainder taken from reference TRBV2 and TRBJ1-5, is EPEVTQTPSHQVTQMGQEVILRCVPISNHLYFYWYRQILGQKVEFLVSFYNNEISEKSEIFDDQFSVERPDGSNFTLKIRSTKLEDSAMYFCASSPDRGGGPQHFGDGTRLSIL.

A few counts support this clone. The J gene is TRBJ2-3, the V gene TRBV6-6; D unresolved. The CDR3 runs to 12 residues. CDR1 is MNHNY and CDR2 is SVGAGI in the germline V gene (reference sequence). V gave up 10 bases and J gave up 3 bases, with 11 bases separating them. The CDR3 here is CATGRSTDTQYF. The CDR3 DNA follows: TGTGCCACCGGTAGGAGTACAGATACGCAGTATTTT.

This clone occurred many times. J is TRBJ2-1 and V is TRBV21-1; the listed D gene, TRBD2, was not tested against the DNA. TRBV21-1 is a recognized pseudogene. This CDR3 has 11 amino acids. The CDR3 DNA reads as TGTGCCGCCCGGGCCTACAATGAGCAGTTCTTC. Translated: CAARAYNEQFF.

In this sample, this clone turned up a few times. The chain uses TRBV6-5 and TRBJ2-5, with D uncertain. Per germline, CDR1 MNHEY and CDR2 SVGAGI. CDR3 size: 13 residues. V was cut by 6 bases and J by 0 bases, with 8 bases left in between. CDR3 bases: TGTGCCAGCAGCCTAACTCACCAAGAGACCCAGTACTTC. Its translation: CASSLTHQETQYF.

V is TRBV14 and J is TRBJ2-7, with a possible D match to TRBD1 (5 bases). Looked up from germline, CDR1 is SGHDN and CDR2 is FVKESK. The CDR3 loop spans 12 amino acids. Trimming cost V 5 bases and J 6 bases, with 11 bases left between them. This CDR3 is CASSLQAAEQYF. The CDR3 DNA reads as TGTGCCAGCAGCTTACAGGCGGCCGAGCAGTACTTC.

This clone was seen repeatedly, ten times or more. This chain joins TRBV5-1 and TRBJ1-2; TRBD1 matches at 8 bases. Trimming removed 3 bases from V and 7 bases from J; junction bases left unmatched: 8. Germline CDR1 SGHRS, CDR2 YFSETQ. The CDR3 is 14 amino acids. As DNA, the CDR3 is TGCGCCAGCAGCTCTACCGGGACAGGAGGTGGCTACACCTTC. This sequence encodes CASSSTGTGGGYTF.

The chain employs TRBV29-1 and TRBJ1-2, with D possibly being TRBD1 (5 bases). Trimming took 1 base from V and 4 from J, leaving 13 bases between them. CDR1 is SQVTM, CDR2 ANQGSEA, per germline. The CDR3 covers 14 residues. CDR3 nucleotide sequence: TGCAGCGTTGAAGTAGGGGATTTACTCTATGGCTACACCTTC. This encodes CSVEVGDLLYGYTF. Using reference TRBV29-1 and TRBJ1-2 for the parts outside the CDR3, the full variable domain is SAVISQKPSRDICQRGTSLTIQCQVDSQVTMMFWYRQQPGQSLTLIATANQGSEATYESGFVIDKFPISRPNLTFSTLTVSNMSPEDSSIYLCSVEVGDLLYGYTFGSGTRLTVV.

This clone was counted only a few times. V usage is TRBV10-3 and J usage is TRBJ1-5, with TRBD1 identical over 10 bases. The CDR3 runs 16 residues. The germline V gene encodes CDR1 ENHRY and CDR2 SYGVKD. Losses at the gene ends were 4 bases for V and 2 bases for J; bases not matched to a gene: 5. CDR3 protein: CAISATGGEGNQPQHF. The CDR3 DNA reads as TGTGCCATCAGTGCGACAGGGGGCGAGGGCAATCAGCCCCAGCATTTT.

This clone was seen a few times. The CDR3, as DNA: TGCGCCAGCAGCTCGGAGGGCCGGGCCGGGGAGCTGTTTTTT. Translating gives CASSSEGRAGELFF. The chain couples TRBV5-1 to TRBJ2-2, with D possibly TRBD2 on 6 matching bases. The CDR3 has 14 residues. V was clipped by 3 bases and J by 6 bases, with 12 bases between them. CDR1 is SGHRS, CDR2 YFSETQ, per germline.

This clone has a handful of counts. V gene TRBV7-8 combines with J gene TRBJ2-7, with D tentatively TRBD1 (5 bases). V was clipped by 5 bases and J by 3 bases, with 11 bases between them. CDR1 SGHVS and CDR2 FQNEAQ come from the germline V gene. The CDR3 covers 13 residues. The CDR3 reads CASSPLQGYEQYF. The DNA of the CDR3 is TGTGCCAGCAGCCCCCTCCAGGGCTACGAGCAGTACTTC.

This clone was observed a handful of times. This chain uses TRBV11-2 with TRBJ2-1; 7 nucleotides agree with TRBD1. Per the germline V gene, CDR1 is SGHAT and CDR2 is FQNNGV. The CDR3 contains 14 residues. Trimming cost V 5 bases and J 9 bases; bases outside gene matches: 10. CDR3 bases: TGTGCCAGCAGCCAAGACAGGGCCCCCGCTGAGCAGTTCTTC. This gives the protein CASSQDRAPAEQFF.

This clone was observed a handful of times. The chain uses TRBV6-5 and TRBJ2-1; D uncertain. Germline V lookup: CDR1 MNHEY, CDR2 SVGAGI. CDR3 length: 15 residues. Trimming removed 2 bases at V and 9 bases at J, with 17 bases between. CDR3 residues: CASSYDALLGSEQFF. CDR3 nucleotides: TGTGCCAGCAGTTACGATGCCCTCCTAGGTAGTGAGCAGTTCTTC.

The chain uses TRBV6-5 and TRBJ1-4, with D uncertain. The CDR3 contains 14 residues. CDR1 and CDR2 (germline): MNHEY, SVGAGI. Trimming cost V 6 bases and J 0 bases, with 8 bases left between them. DNA for the CDR3: TGTGCCAGCAGCCGGGGTCCAACTAATGAAAAACTGTTTTTT. It encodes CASSRGPTNEKLFF.